This TCR beta chain was identified in a study of blood T cell repertoires in COVID-19. Study-wide context: The United States, Italy and Spain supplied acute and convalescent COVID-19 samples. Sources were T cells, B-cell-depleted T cells, or PBMCs; the material itself was cDNA or gDNA.

Authors' methods: Reference gene primer amplification gave nucleated cell count estimates. The data were produced by immunoSEQ multiplex PCR, yet TCRdb's version contains in-frame clones alone and is incomplete. V and J calls and clone size are as listed in that table; D and trimming were resolved from the DNA. Of 300,000 to 400,000 clones in the sample, about nine tenths were seen once. The CDR3 covers 12 residues. The V segment lost 8 bases and the J segment 6 bases; nucleotides outside the gene matches: 8. Per germline, CDR1 GTSNPN and CDR2 SVGIG (reference sequence). The TCR originated in a woman aged 70 to 79 with COVID-19, enrolled during active disease. This rearrangement joins TRBV30 to TRBJ2-3; TRBD1 matches 7 bases. What was sequenced was peripheral blood. The CDR3 DNA follows: TGTGCCAGCAACTTCAGGGGGGATACGCAGTATTTT. This codes for CASNFRGDTQYF.